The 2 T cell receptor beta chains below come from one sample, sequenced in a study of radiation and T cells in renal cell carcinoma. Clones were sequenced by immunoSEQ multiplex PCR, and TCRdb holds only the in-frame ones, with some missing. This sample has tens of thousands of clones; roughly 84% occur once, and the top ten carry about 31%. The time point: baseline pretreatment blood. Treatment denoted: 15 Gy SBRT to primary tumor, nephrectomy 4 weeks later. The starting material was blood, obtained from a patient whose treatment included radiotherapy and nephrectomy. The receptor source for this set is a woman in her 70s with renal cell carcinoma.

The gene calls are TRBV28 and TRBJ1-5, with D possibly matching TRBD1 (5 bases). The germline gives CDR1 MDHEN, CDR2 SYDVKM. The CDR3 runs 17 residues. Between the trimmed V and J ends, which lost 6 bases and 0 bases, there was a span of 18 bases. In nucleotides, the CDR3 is TGTGCCAGCAGCCTCCCGGGAAAGGGGAGTAGCAATCAGCCCCAGCATTTT. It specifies CASSLPGKGSSNQPQHF.

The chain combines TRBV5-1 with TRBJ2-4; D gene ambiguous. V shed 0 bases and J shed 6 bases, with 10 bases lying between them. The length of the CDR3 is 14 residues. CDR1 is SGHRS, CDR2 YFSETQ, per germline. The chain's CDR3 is CASSLGATSNIQYF. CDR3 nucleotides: TGCGCCAGCAGCTTGGGGGCTACTTCAAACATTCAGTACTTC.